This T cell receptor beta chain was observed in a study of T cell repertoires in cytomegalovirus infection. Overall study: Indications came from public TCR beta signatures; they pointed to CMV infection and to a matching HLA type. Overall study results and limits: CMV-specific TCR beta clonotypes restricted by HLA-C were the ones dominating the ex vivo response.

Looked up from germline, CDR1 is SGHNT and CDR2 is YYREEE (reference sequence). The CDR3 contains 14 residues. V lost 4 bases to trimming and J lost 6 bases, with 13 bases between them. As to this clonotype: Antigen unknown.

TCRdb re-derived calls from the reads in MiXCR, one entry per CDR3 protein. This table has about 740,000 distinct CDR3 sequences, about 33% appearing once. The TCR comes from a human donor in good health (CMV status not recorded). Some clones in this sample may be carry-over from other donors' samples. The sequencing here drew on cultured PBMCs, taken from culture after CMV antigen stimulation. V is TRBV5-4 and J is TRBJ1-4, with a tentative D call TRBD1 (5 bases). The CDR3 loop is CASSPQGGDEKLFF. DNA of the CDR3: TGTGCCAGCAGCCCTCAGGGAGGTGATGAAAAACTGTTTTTT. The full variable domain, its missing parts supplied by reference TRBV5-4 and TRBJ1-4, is ETGVTQSPTHLIKTRGQQVTLRCSSQSGHNTVSWYQQALGQGPQFIFQYYREEENGRGNFPPRFSGLQFPNYSSELNVNALELDDSALYLCASSPQGGDEKLFFGSGTQLSVL.